This T cell receptor (beta chain) was sequenced for a study of T-cell memory formation after mild COVID-19 (dated by TCRdb to the early 2020s). Study-level background: TCR sequence clusters from the two donors were largely donor specific. In two donors, T-cell clones that expanded and contracted after mild COVID-19 were followed by sequencing TCRalpha and TCRbeta repertoires longitudinally. Two young, previously healthy adult volunteers, one female and one male, were included in the cohort.

This clonotype has at least ten counts. It has no known antigen specificity. Per-base qualities were not stored, and no clone one base away is much larger. The run used an Illumina NovaSeq 6000. TCRalpha and TCRbeta cDNA libraries were constructed by 5'RACE with constant-segment primers, with sample barcodes and unique molecular identifiers being introduced. Trizol reagent was used to extract RNA from every sample. The libraries were amplified in two PCR steps, and the second step added a second sample barcode and Illumina TruSeq adapters. Sequencing of the libraries was done on an Illumina NovaSeq, producing 2 x 150 bp paired-end reads. Per the authors' processing: With migec v1.2.7, reads were demultiplexed and then collapsed into UMI-guided consensus sequences. With mixcr v2.1.11, UMI consensuses were aligned to TRA and TRB V and J templates and assembled into clonotypes. A clonotype was counted as expanded or contracted only if both edgeR and NoisET called the change significant, with noise models trained on biological replicates. For edgeR calls, a false discovery rate-adjusted p below 0.01 and a log2 fold-change threshold of 1 were applied. As an exploratory analysis of dynamics, PCA with hierarchical clustering was applied to max-normalized trajectories of the 1000 most abundant clonotypes. Separately sequenced CD4+ and CD8+ repertoires were used to assign the CD4 or CD8 phenotype of responding clones. The raw public data were reprocessed by TCRdb itself: fastp quality trimming at Q25, MiXCR clonotype calling, in-frame beta chains only. Under each unique CDR3 protein, matching rows form one entry showing the most common genes and DNA. In this record, the V and J calls reflect TCRdb's handling and not the investigators' own analysis. The table for this sample lists 13,000 to 15,000 distinct CDR3 sequences; about a fifth of them were counted only once. Of the sample, about 55% falls within the top ten clones.

V was cut back by 0 bases and J by 0 bases, leaving a gap of 9 bases between them. The germline V gene (reference sequence) yields MNHNY for CDR1 and SVGAGI for CDR2. The CDR3 measures 17 amino acids from cysteine to phenylalanine. Only the CDR3 DNA stays, 51 bases, in frame from base 1. General findings and caveats noted by the study authors: From day 15 to 85, contracting clones showed balanced CD4/CD8 phenotypes, whereas a second wave of clones that expanded from day 15 to 37 leaned towards CD4+. Only a couple of mild cases were covered by the study, and larger cohorts that include severe cases with pre-infection samples were considered necessary. Contracting CD4+ clones turned up mainly in the CM and EM memory subsets, whereas EMRA was where CD8+ clones were enriched. The detection of some responding clones in pre-infection memory suggests that pre-existing cross-reactive memory T cells joined the SARS-CoV-2 response. SARS-CoV-2 specificity of the second-wave clones peaking on day 37 was not confirmed.

Ficoll-Paque density gradient centrifugation was used to isolate PBMCs. The sequenced sample was PBMCs or a T cell subset sorted from them (not recorded which). The sequence derives from a man aged 18 to 30 who had mild COVID-19 (a few samples of this study predate the infection). The sample titles of this study are shuffled in the database, so cell type and time point are left out; the donor was told from shared clones. The chain is assembled from TRBV6-6 and TRBJ1-6; a weak D assignment points to TRBD1 (5 bases agree). The CDR3 reads as follows: CASSYSAGSSYNSPLHF. At the DNA level, the sequence is TGTGCCAGCAGTTACTCGGCAGGGAGCTCCTATAATTCACCCCTCCACTTT.